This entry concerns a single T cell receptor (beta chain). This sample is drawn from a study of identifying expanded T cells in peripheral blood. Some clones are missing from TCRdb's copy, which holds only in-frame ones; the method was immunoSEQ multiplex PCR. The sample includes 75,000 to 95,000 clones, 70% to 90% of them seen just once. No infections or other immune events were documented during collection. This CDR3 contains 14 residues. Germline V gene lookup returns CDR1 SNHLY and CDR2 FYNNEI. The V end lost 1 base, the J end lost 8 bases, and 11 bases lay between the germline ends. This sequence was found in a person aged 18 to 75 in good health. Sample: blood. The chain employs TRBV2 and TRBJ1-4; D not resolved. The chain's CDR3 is CASSEGAAGEKLFF. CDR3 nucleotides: TGTGCCAGCAGTGAAGGCGCGGCGGGGGAAAAACTGTTTTTT.